Sequencing of this T cell receptor beta chain was carried out in a study of T cell changes during pregnancy in multiple sclerosis (dated by TCRdb to between 2017 and 2020). With respect to the entire study: The study looked at changes in the T cell repertoire across pregnancy in women with multiple sclerosis.

Note on this clone: No cognate antigen has been identified for it. Per-base qualities were not stored, and no clone one base away is much larger.

Library preparation was by the immunoSEQ multiplex PCR assay. TCRdb mirrors the immuneACCESS table, restricted to in-frame sequences. Some clones are absent from its copies; in checked studies, under half trace to an unresolved V gene, and the reason for the others is unknown. In this sample the table shows roughly 40,000 clones, around 90% of which occur a single time. The top ten clones comprise 7.8% of the sample. This material consisted of CD8+ T cells from peripheral blood mononuclear cells, taken before pregnancy. This clonotype was obtained from a female donor with multiple sclerosis, enrolled in a pregnancy study.

The DNA sequence is given as TGTGCCAGCAGGACTGCAGAGGCAGTAGCCAAAAACATTCAGTACTTC. This is translated as CASRTAEAVAKNIQYF. This sequence uses TRBV2 and TRBJ2-4; the D gene lacks a confident call. CDR1 is given as SNHLY and CDR2 as FYNNEI, both from the germline V gene. Cut back by 6 bases and 0 bases, the V and J ends lie 15 bases apart. The CDR3 contains 16 residues, cysteine and phenylalanine counted. The retained sequence is limited to the CDR3, 48 bases, with the frame set at the first base.